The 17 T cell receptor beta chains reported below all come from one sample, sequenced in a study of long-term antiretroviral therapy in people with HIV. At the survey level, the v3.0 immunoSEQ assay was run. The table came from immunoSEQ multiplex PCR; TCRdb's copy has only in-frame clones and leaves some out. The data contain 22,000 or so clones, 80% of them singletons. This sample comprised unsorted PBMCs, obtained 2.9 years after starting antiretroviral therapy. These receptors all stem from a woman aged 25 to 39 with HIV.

CDR3: CASSETVLEQYV. CDR3 bases: TGTGCCAGCAGTGAGACCGTTTTGGAGCAGTACGTC. V usage is TRBV6-1 and J usage is TRBJ2-7; D gene unclear. The CDR3 has 12 amino acids. Germline loops: CDR1 MNHNS, CDR2 SASEGT. The V end lost 3 bases, the J end lost 7 bases, and 10 bases lay between the germline ends.

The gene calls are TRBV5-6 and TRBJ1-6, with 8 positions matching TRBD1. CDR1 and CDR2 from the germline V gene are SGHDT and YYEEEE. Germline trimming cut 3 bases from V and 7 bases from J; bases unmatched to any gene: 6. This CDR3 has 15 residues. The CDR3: CASSYRGVGNSPLHF. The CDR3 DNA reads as TGTGCCAGCAGCTACAGGGGGGTCGGGAATTCACCCCTCCACTTT. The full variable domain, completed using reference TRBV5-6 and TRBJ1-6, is DAGVTQSPTHLIKTRGQQVTLRCSPKSGHDTVSWYQQALGQGPQFIFQYYEEEERQRGNFPDRFSGHQFPNYSSELNVNALLLGDSALYLCASSYRGVGNSPLHFGNGTRLTVT.

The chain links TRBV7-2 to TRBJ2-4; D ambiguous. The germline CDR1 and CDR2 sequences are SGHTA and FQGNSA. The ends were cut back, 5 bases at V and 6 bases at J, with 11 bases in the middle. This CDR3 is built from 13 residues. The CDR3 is CASSPGRTNIQYF. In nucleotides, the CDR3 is TGTGCCAGCAGCCCCGGACGAACAAACATTCAGTACTTC.

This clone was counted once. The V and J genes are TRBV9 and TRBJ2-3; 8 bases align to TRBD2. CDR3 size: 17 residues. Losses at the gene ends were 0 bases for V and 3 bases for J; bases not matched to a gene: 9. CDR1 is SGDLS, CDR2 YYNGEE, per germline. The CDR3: CASSVERGGLVTDTQYF. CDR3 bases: TGTGCCAGCAGCGTAGAGCGCGGGGGGCTGGTAACAGATACGCAGTATTTT.

The CDR3, as DNA: TGTGCCAGCCGAGGAGAAAGGCTAGCGGGGGATCAGTACTTC. This gives the protein CASRGERLAGDQYF. The V gene is TRBV11-2, the J gene TRBJ2-5; 10 nucleotides agree with TRBD2. Per the germline V gene, CDR1 is SGHAT and CDR2 is FQNNGV. CDR3 length: 14 residues. V gave up 8 bases and J gave up 11 bases; unmatched junction bases: 14.

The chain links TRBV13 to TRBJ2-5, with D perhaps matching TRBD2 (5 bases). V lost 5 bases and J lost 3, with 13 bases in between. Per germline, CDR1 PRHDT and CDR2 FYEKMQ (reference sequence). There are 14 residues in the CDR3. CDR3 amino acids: CASSVRTEEETQYF. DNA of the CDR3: TGTGCCAGCAGCGTTCGGACGGAGGAAGAGACCCAGTACTTC.

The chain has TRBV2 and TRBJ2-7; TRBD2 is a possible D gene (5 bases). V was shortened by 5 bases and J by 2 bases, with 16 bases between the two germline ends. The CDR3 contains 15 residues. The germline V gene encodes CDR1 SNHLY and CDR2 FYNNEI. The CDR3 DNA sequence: TGTGCCAGCAGTCCCCGCCGGGGAGCGACCTACGAGCAGTACGTC. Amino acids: CASSPRRGATYEQYV.

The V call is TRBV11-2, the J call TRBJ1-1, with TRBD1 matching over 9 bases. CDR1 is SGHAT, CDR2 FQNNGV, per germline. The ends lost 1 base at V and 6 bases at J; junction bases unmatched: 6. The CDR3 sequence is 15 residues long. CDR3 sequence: CASSLVGQGRAEAFF. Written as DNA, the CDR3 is TGTGCCAGCAGCTTAGTGGGACAGGGACGGGCTGAAGCTTTCTTT. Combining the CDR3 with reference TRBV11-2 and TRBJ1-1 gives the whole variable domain EAGVAQSPRYKIIEKRQSVAFWCNPISGHATLYWYQQILGQGPKLLIQFQNNGVVDDSQLPKDRFSAERLKGVDSTLKIQPAKLEDSAVYLCASSLVGQGRAEAFFGQGTRLTVV.

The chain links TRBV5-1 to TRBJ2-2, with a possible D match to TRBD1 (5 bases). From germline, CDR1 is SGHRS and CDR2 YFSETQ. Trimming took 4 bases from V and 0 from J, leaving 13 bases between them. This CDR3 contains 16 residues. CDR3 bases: TGCGCCAGCAGCCGAACGACAGCCGCGAACACCGGGGAGCTGTTTTTT. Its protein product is CASSRTTAANTGELFF.

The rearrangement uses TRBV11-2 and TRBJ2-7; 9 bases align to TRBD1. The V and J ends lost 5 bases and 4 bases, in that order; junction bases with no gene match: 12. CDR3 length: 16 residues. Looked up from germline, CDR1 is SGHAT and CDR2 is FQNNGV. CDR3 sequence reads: CASSPGLTGGFYEQYV. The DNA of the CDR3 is TGTGCCAGCAGCCCGGGGCTGACAGGGGGTTTTTACGAGCAGTACGTC.

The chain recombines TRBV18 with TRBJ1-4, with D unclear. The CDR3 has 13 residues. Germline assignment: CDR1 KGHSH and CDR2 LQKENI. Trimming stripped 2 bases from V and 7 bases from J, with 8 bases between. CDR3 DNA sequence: TGTGCCAGCTCACCATATGAGTCTGAAAAACTGTTTTTT. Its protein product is CASSPYESEKLFF. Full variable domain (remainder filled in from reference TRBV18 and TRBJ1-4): NAGVMQNPRHLVRRRGQEARLRCSPMKGHSHVYWYRQLPEEGLKFMVYLQKENIIDESGMPKERFSAEFPKEGPSILRIQQVVRGDSAAYFCASSPYESEKLFFGSGTQLSVL.

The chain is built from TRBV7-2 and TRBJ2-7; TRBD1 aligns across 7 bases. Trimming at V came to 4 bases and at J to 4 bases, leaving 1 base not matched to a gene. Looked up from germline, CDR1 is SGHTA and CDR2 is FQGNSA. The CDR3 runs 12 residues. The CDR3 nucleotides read TGTGCCAGCAGCTCGACAGGGTACGAGCAGTACTTC. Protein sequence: CASSSTGYEQYF.

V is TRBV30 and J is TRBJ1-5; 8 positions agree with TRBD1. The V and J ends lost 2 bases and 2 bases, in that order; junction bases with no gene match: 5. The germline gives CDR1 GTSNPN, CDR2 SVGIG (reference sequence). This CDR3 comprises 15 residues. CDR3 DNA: TGTGCCTGGAGTCCGCCGGGACAGGGCAATCAGCCCCAGCATTTT. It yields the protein CAWSPPGQGNQPQHF.

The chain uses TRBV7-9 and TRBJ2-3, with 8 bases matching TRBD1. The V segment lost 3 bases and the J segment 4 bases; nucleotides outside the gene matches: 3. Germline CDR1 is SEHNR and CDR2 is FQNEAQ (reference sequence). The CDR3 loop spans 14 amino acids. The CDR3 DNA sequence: TGTGCCAGCAGCTTGACAGGGGCCCCAGATACGCAGTATTTT. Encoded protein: CASSLTGAPDTQYF. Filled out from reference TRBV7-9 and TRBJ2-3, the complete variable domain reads DTGVSQNPRHKITKRGQNVTFRCDPISEHNRLYWYRQTLGQGPEFLTYFQNEAQLEKSRLLSDRFSAERPKGSFSTLEIQRTEQGDSAMYLCASSLTGAPDTQYFGPGTRLTVL.

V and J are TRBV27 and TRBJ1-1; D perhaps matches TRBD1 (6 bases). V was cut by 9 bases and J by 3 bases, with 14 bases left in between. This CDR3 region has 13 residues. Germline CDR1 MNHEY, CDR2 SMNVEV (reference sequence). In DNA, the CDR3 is TGTGCCAGTTGGGGGGCAGGGCACACTGAAGCTTTCTTT. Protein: CASWGAGHTEAFF.

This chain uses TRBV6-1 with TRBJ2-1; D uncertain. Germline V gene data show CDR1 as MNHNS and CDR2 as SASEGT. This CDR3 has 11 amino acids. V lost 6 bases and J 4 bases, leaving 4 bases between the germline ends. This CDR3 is CASSTYNEQFF. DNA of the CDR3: TGTGCCAGCAGCACATACAATGAGCAGTTCTTC.

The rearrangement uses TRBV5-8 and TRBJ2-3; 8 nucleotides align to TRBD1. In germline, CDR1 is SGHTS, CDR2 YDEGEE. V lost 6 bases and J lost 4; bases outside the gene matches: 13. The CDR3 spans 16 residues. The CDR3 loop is CASIEVGQAIPDTQYF. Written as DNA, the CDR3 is TGTGCCAGCATCGAGGTGGGACAGGCCATTCCAGATACGCAGTATTTT.